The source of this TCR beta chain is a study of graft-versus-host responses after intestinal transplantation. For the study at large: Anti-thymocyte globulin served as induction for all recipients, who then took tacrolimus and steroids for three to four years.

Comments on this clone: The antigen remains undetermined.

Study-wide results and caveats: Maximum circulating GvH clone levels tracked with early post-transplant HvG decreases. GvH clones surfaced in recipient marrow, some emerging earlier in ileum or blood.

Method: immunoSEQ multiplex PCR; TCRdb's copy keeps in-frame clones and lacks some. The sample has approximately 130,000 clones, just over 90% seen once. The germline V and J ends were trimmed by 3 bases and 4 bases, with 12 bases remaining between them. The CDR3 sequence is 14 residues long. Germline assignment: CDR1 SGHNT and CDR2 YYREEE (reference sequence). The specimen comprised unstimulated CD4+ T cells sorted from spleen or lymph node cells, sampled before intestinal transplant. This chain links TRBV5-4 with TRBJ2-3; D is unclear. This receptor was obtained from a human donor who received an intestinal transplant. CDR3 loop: CASSSKDMSDTQYF. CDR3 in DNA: TGTGCCAGCAGCTCTAAGGATATGTCAGATACGCAGTATTTT.